A selection of T cell receptor beta chains follows, all from one sample in a study of blood T cell repertoires in COVID-19. Clones were sequenced by immunoSEQ multiplex PCR, and TCRdb holds only the in-frame ones, with some missing. This sample carries 200,000 to 300,000 clones, about 80% of them seen once, and the ten largest clones take approximately 9%. The sequenced sample consisted of peripheral blood. These receptors were collected from a human donor in a cohort sampled during active COVID-19. CDR3s leave out the opening cysteine and the closing phenylalanine or tryptophan. Each record gives: V gene, D gene, clone size, CDR3 protein. The D gene is left open where the match is weak. For some rows the clone size is stated as once, few or many, or as a class when expanded; others skip it.

>TRBV25-1|.|.
ASSPSITPDTQY
>TRBV5-1|TRBD2|.
ASSLGLAGVETQY
>TRBV10-3|TRBD2|.
AISEFTSGGRNEQF
>TRBV28|.|.
AISPGNYGYT
>TRBV5-6|.|.
ASSLATNYGYT
>TRBV28|TRBD2|.
ASSPGSGGAKNIQY
>TRBV5-6|TRBD1|.
ASSLRQGWETQY
>TRBV9|TRBD2|once
ASSVRLAGNTGELF
>TRBV19|TRBD1|.
ASTERQGNTEAF
>TRBV10-1|.|.
ASTKDRVKSNQPQH
>TRBV5-6|.|.
ASSLGRGRAF
>TRBV7-3|.|.
ASSLAGDYGYT
>TRBV10-3|TRBD1|.
AISESGQGVQY
>TRBV18|.|.
ASSPPGGYLEAF
>TRBV12-5|TRBD2|.
ASGASGSYNEQF
>TRBV24-1|TRBD1|.
ATSETGTGDYEQY
>TRBV29-1|.|.
SVRVGSYIQY
>TRBV6-5|.|many
ASRNPGAPGNTIY
>TRBV2|.|.
ASRTGELPYEQY
>TRBV7-6|.|.
ASSLASDQPQH
>TRBV5-1|.|few
ASSLVYGRVTYEQY
>TRBV5-1|TRBD2|.
ASSLALSHKAGGEQF
>TRBV2|.|.
ASAGTRNTEAF
>TRBV19|TRBD1|.
ASMGTGGLYQPQH
>TRBV15|.|.
ATSRDGREGYT
>TRBV5-1|TRBD1|.
ASSTRQGYEQY
>TRBV7-2|TRBD1|few
ASSPRTGKVPLH
>TRBV7-2|TRBD1|.
ASSFRQGGTNEKLF
>TRBV27|TRBD1|.
ASRRRTGVYNEQF
>TRBV6-2/TRBV6-3|.|once
ASSYPSLGSSSDTQY
>TRBV18|TRBD1|once
ASSPGRGNGYT
>TRBV7-6|.|few
ASSLTENTEAF
>TRBV10-3|.|.
AISESQGRGNEQF
>TRBV3-1/TRBV3-2|TRBD1|.
ASSQRPQGDLSGNTIY
>TRBV4-3|TRBD1|.
ASSRDRGTGANVLT
>TRBV6-2/TRBV6-3|TRBD2|.
ASSHSGGPGANVLT
>TRBV5-6|TRBD1|.
ASSLLGTGGGFNEQF
>TRBV10-2|TRBD2|few
ASSVGKGLNTGELF
>TRBV7-8|TRBD2|.
ASKWGRGEGLETQY
>TRBV7-9|.|.
ASSRTSTDTQY
>TRBV2|TRBD1|.
ASMTDRGRKTQY